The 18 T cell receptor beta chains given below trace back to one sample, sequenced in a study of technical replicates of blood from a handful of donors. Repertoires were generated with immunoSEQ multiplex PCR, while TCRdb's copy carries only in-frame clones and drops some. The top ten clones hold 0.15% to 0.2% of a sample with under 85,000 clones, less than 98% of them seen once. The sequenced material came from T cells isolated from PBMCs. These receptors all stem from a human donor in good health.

The CDR3 sequence: CASSLVPGNTEAFF. The DNA for the CDR3 is TGTGCCAGCAGCTTGGTTCCGGGGAACACTGAAGCTTTCTTT. The chain carries TRBV5-4 and TRBJ1-1; no clear D gene. Trimming removed 0 bases at V and 1 base at J, with 7 bases between. Germline-derived CDR1 and CDR2 are SGHNT and YYREEE (reference sequence). The CDR3 totals 14 residues.

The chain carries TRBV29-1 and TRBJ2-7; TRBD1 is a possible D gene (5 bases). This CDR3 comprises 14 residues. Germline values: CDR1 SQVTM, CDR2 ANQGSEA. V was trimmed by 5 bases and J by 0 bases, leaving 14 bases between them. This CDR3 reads CSVFGHSSSYEQYF. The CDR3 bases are TGCAGCGTTTTTGGACACTCAAGCTCCTACGAGCAGTACTTC.

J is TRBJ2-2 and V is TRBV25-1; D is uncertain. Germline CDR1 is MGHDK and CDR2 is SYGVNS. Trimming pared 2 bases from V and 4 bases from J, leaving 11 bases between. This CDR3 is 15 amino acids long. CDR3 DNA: TGTGCCAGCAGTGAACACCAGAAAATCACCGGGGAGCTGTTTTTT. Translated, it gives CASSEHQKITGELFF.

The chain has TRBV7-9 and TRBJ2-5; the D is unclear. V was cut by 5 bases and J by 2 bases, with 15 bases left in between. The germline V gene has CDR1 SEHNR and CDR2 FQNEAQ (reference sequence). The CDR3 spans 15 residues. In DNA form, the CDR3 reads TGTGCCAGCAGCCGCGACGCGGATACACAAGAGACCCAGTACTTC. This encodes CASSRDADTQETQYF.

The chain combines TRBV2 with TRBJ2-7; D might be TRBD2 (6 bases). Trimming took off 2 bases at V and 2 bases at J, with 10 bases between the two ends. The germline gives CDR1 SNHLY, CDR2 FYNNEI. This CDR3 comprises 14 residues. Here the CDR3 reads CASSERGEAYEQYF. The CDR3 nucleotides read TGTGCCAGCAGTGAAAGAGGGGAGGCCTACGAGCAGTACTTC.

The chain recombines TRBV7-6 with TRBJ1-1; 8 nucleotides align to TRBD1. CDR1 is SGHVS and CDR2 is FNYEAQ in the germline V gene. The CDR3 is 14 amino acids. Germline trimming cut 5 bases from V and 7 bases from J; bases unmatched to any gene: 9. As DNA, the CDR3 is TGTGCCAGCAGCCCCTGGTCGGGACAGGATGAAGCTTTCTTT. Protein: CASSPWSGQDEAFF.

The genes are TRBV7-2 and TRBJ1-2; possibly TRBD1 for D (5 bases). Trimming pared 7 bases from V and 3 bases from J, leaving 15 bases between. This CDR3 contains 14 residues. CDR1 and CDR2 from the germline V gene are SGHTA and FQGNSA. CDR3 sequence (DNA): TGTGCCAGCACCATCATCGGGGGTTACTATGGCTACACCTTC. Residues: CASTIIGGYYGYTF.

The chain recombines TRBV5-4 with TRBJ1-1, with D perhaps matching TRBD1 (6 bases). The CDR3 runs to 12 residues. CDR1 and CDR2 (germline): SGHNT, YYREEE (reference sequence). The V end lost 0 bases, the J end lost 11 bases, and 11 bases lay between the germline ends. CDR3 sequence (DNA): TGTGCCAGCAGCTTGGGTGAGGGGGGGGCTTTCTTT. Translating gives CASSLGEGGAFF.

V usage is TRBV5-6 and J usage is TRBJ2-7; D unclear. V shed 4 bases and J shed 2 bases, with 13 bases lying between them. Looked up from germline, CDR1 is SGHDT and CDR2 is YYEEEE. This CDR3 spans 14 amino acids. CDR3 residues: CASSPSYRTYEQYF. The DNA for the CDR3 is TGTGCCAGCAGCCCCTCCTACCGTACCTACGAGCAGTACTTC.

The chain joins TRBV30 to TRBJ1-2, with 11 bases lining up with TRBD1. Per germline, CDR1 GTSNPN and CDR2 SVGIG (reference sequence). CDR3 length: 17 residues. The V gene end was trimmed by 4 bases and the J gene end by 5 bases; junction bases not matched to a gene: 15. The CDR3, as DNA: TGTGCCTGGACCACTCTTCGGACAGGGGGCGCGAGGTATGGCTACACCTTC. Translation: CAWTTLRTGGARYGYTF.

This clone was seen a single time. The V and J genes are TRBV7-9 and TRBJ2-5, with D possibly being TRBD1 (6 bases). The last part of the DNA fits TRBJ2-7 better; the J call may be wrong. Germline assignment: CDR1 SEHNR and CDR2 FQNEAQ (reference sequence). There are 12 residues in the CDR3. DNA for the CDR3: TGTGCCAGCAGCCAACAGGGCTACGAGCAGTACTTC. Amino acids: CASSQQGYEQYF.

DNA for the CDR3: TGTGCCACCAGCAGAGATTCCGGGTCTTATAGCAATCAGCCCCAGCATTTT. Translating it yields CATSRDSGSYSNQPQHF. The gene calls are TRBV15 and TRBJ1-5; no definite D call. The CDR3 length is 17 residues. Germline V gene data show CDR1 as LNHNV and CDR2 as YYDKDF (reference sequence). The V and J ends lost 0 bases and 0 bases respectively, with 12 bases between them.

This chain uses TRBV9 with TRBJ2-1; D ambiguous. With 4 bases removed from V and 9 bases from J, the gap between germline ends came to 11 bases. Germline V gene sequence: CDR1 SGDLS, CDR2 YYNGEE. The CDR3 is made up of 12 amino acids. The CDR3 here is CASSLFGGEQFF. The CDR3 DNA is TGTGCCAGCAGCCTTTTCGGTGGTGAGCAGTTCTTC.

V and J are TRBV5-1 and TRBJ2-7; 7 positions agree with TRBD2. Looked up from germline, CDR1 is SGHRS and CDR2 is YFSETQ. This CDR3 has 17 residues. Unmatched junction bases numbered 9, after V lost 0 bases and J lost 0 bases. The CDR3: CASSLEIFSGTSYEQYF. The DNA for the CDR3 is TGCGCCAGCAGCTTGGAGATCTTCAGCGGGACCTCCTACGAGCAGTACTTC.

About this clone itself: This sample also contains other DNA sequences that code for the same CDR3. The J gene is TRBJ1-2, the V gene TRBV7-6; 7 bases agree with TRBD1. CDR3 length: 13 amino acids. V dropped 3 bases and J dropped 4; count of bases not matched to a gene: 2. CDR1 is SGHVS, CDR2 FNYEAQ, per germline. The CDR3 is CASSFPGGYGYTF. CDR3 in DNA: TGTGCCAGCAGCTTTCCAGGGGGCTATGGCTACACCTTC.

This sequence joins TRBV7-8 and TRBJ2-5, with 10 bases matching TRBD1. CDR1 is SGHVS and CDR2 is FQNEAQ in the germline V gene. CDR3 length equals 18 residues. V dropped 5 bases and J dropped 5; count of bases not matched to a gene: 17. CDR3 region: CASSPTRTGTGAVETQYF. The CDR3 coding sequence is TGTGCCAGCAGCCCCACTCGAACCGGGACAGGGGCCGTCGAGACCCAGTACTTC.

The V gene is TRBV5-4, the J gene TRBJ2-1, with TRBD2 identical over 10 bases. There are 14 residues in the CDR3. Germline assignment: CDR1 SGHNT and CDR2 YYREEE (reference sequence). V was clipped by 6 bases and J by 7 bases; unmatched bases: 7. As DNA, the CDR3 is TGTGCCAGCAAAACTAGCGGGGCCCTAAATGAGCAGTTCTTC. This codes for CASKTSGALNEQFF.

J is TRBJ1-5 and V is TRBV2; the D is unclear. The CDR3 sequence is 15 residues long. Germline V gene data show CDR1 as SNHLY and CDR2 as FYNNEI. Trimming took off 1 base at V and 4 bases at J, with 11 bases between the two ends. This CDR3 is CASSEGVAVNQPQHF. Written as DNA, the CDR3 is TGTGCCAGCAGTGAAGGAGTGGCGGTGAATCAGCCCCAGCATTTT. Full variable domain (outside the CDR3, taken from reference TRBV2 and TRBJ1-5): EPEVTQTPSHQVTQMGQEVILRCVPISNHLYFYWYRQILGQKVEFLVSFYNNEISEKSEIFDDQFSVERPDGSNFTLKIRSTKLEDSAMYFCASSEGVAVNQPQHFGDGTRLSIL.